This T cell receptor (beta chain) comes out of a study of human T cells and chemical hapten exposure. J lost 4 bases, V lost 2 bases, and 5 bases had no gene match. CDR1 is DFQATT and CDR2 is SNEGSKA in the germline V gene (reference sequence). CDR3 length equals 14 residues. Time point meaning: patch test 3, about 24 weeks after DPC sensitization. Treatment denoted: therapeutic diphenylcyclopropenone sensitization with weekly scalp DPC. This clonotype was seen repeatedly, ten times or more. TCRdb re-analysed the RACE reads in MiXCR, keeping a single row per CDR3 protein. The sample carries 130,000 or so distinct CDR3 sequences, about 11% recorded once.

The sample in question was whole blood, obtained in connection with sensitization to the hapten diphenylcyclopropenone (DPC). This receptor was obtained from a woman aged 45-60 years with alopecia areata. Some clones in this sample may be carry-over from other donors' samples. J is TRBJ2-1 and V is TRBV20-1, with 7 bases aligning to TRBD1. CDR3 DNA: TGCAGTGCTAGATTACCGGGACAGTACAATGAGCAGTTCTTC. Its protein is CSARLPGQYNEQFF.